This T cell receptor (beta chain) appears in the sequencing data of a study of beta chain features in type 1 diabetes. This clone was seen repeatedly, ten times or more. Sequenced material consisted of expressed TCRB transcripts (all of the isolated RNA was reverse transcribed). Mean read depth for naive, central memory and regulatory T cell samples was some 3.8 million reads. The method was immunoSEQ multiplex PCR; TCRdb's version includes in-frame clones alone and lacks a portion of them. Among roughly 150,000 clones listed, about 7.3% were seen once. The CDR3 is 13 amino acids. Germline V gene sequence: CDR1 SGHTA, CDR2 FQGNSA. V gave up 1 base and J gave up 12 bases; unmatched junction bases: 4.

The chain recombines TRBV7-2 with TRBJ1-5; 9 bases align to TRBD1. The sequence was collected from a man aged 18 to 35 in good health. Sequenced input: central memory CD4+ T cells from blood. The CDR3 is CASSLGRDRDQHF. The CDR3 bases are TGTGCCAGCAGCTTAGGTCGGGACAGGGACCAGCATTTT.